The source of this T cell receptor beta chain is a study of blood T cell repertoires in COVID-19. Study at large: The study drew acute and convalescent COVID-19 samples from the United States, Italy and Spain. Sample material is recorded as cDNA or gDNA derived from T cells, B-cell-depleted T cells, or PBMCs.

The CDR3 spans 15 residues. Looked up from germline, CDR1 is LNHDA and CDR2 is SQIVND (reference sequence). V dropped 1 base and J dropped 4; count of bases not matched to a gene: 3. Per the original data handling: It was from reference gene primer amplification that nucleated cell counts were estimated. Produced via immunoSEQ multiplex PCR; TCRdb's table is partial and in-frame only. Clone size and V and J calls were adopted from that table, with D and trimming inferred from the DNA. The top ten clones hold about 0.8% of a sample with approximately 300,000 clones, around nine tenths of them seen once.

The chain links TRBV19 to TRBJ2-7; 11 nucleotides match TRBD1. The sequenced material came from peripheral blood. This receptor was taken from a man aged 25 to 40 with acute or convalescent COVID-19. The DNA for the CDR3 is TGTGCCAGTAGTATAGCAGGGACAGGGGGTTACGAGCAGTACTTC. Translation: CASSIAGTGGYEQYF.